The entry below describes one TCR beta chain. Participants were aged roughly 18 to 90 years, lived in roughly 25 US areas, and enrolled virtually. Donors of Cohort 3 who recovered were those that had two negative PCRs, clearance, or symptom resolution. The V end was cut by 5 bases, the J end by 2 bases, with 9 bases between. Per the germline V gene, CDR1 is MDHEN and CDR2 is SYDVKM. The CDR3 loop spans 13 amino acids. These data originate in a study of blood T cell repertoires in COVID-19. Across the study: COVID-19 samples from acute and convalescent phases originated in the United States, Italy and Spain. PBMCs, B-cell-depleted T cells, or T cells provided the cDNA or gDNA that made up the material.

Here immunoSEQ multiplex PCR was the method, and the copy in TCRdb shows in-frame clones only, minus some. The sample shows about 260,000 clones, around 86% of them seen only once. This clonotype originated in a woman between 45 and 65 years old who had recovered from COVID-19. V gene TRBV28 combines with J gene TRBJ1-2; D uncertain. Material for sequencing was PBMCs or T cells enriched from blood (not recorded which). The CDR3 DNA reads as TGTGCCAGCAGTATGAGGGCGAACTATGGCTACACCTTC. It codes for CASSMRANYGYTF.